These 24 T cell receptor beta chains were sequenced from one sample in a study of T cell responses to AZD1222 COVID-19 vaccine. TCRdb keeps only in-frame clones here, not all; method: immunoSEQ multiplex PCR. The table lists fewer than 150,000 clones, 85% to 90% of them singletons. The sequencing here drew on peripheral blood, taken 28 days after the second AZD1222 dose. Receptor source: an adult who received the AZD1222 COVID-19 vaccine.

This clone was seen more than once but under ten times. The chain uses TRBV5-1 and TRBJ1-2, with a tentative D call TRBD1 (5 bases). Germline-derived CDR1 and CDR2 are SGHRS and YFSETQ. V lost 2 bases and J lost 1, with 12 bases in between. The CDR3 spans 15 residues. CDR3 region: CASSLTGTDNYGYTF. The DNA of the CDR3 is TGCGCCAGCAGCTTAACCGGGACTGATAACTATGGCTACACCTTC. The full variable domain, rest sourced from reference TRBV5-1 and TRBJ1-2, is KAGVTQTPRYLIKTRGQQVTLSCSPISGHRSVSWYQQTPGQGLQFLFEYFSETQRNKGNFPGRFSGRQFSNSRSEMNVSTLELGDSALYLCASSLTGTDNYGYTFGSGTRLTVV.

This chain connects TRBV27 to TRBJ2-1; 8 bases agree with TRBD2. V was pared by 2 bases and J by 10 bases, with 13 bases of the junction left unmatched. This CDR3 has 16 residues. Germline V gene data show CDR1 as MNHEY and CDR2 as SMNVEV (reference sequence). The CDR3 sequence is CASSLQPGTRGGEQFF. For the CDR3, the DNA is TGTGCCAGCAGTTTACAACCCGGGACTAGGGGGGGGGAGCAGTTCTTC.

The sample holds a few counts of this clone. The chain carries TRBV7-2 and TRBJ2-2, with 7 bases aligning to TRBD2. The CDR3 is made up of 15 amino acids. V shed 5 bases, J shed 5 bases, and the junction held 8 bases outside the gene matches. CDR1 is SGHTA and CDR2 is FQGNSA in the germline V gene. CDR3 region: CASSPVGGSTGELFF. The CDR3 DNA is TGTGCCAGCAGCCCCGTCGGGGGGAGTACCGGGGAGCTGTTTTTT.

The genes are TRBV30 and TRBJ2-7, with TRBD2 matching over 13 bases. CDR1 and CDR2 (germline): GTSNPN, SVGIG (reference sequence). This CDR3 contains 16 residues. V was pared by 3 bases and J by 3 bases, with 8 bases of the junction left unmatched. CDR3 loop: CAWRFPGTSGIYEQYF. The CDR3 bases are TGTGCCTGGAGATTTCCCGGGACTAGCGGGATCTACGAGCAGTACTTC.

The chain joins TRBV4-3 to TRBJ1-2; no clear D gene. The CDR3 runs 16 residues. V was shortened by 5 bases and J by 3 bases, with 19 bases between the two germline ends. CDR1 LGHNA and CDR2 YSLEER come from the germline V gene. The DNA of the CDR3 is TGCGCCAGCAGCGCTACCACGGCGGCAGGCGACTATGGCTACACCTTC. Translation: CASSATTAAGDYGYTF.

This chain uses TRBV2 with TRBJ1-1; unclear D gene. Germline CDR1 is SNHLY and CDR2 is FYNNEI. There are 13 residues in the CDR3. With 6 bases removed from V and 0 bases from J, the gap between germline ends came to 8 bases. CDR3 amino acids: CASRPEMNTEAFF. The CDR3 DNA sequence: TGTGCCAGCAGGCCGGAAATGAACACTGAAGCTTTCTTT.

This clone was found once. V usage is TRBV11-2 and J usage is TRBJ2-7, with TRBD2 identical over 11 bases. J gave up 0 bases and V 1 base, and 8 bases lay outside the gene matches. CDR3 length: 18 amino acids. CDR1 and CDR2 (germline): SGHAT, FQNNGV. This CDR3 is CASSLASSGGSLSYEQYF. For the CDR3, the DNA is TGTGCCAGCAGCTTAGCCTCTAGCGGGGGGAGCCTCTCCTACGAGCAGTACTTC.

The gene calls are TRBV7-9 and TRBJ2-3; maybe TRBD2 (6 bases). This CDR3 has 15 residues. Trimming took off 2 bases at V and 1 base at J, with 10 bases between the two ends. Germline V lookup: CDR1 SEHNR, CDR2 FQNEAQ (reference sequence). CDR3 in amino acids: CASSLRGLGTDTQYF. CDR3 sequence (DNA): TGTGCCAGCAGCTTAAGGGGACTCGGCACAGATACGCAGTATTTT.

The V gene is TRBV7-2, the J gene TRBJ1-1, with a weak D call TRBD1 (5 bases). CDR3 length: 15 amino acids. Trimming stripped 3 bases from V and 4 bases from J, with 15 bases between. Germline loops: CDR1 SGHTA, CDR2 FQGNSA. The CDR3 reads CASSLGPGTPTEAFF. The CDR3 DNA is TGTGCCAGCAGCTTGGGCCCCGGGACCCCCACTGAAGCTTTCTTT.

V gene TRBV3-1 (or the pseudogene TRBV3-2) combines with J gene TRBJ2-7; D is perhaps TRBD2 (6 bases). The V end lost 0 bases, the J end lost 0 bases, and 12 bases lay between the germline ends. CDR1 and CDR2 (germline): LGHDT, YNNKEL (reference sequence). This CDR3 has 16 residues. CDR3 bases: TGTGCCAGCAGCCAAGATTGGAATAGCGGCTCCTACGAGCAGTACTTC. Amino acid sequence: CASSQDWNSGSYEQYF.

The V and J genes are TRBV18 and TRBJ2-5; 7 bases agree with TRBD1. V lost 3 bases and J lost 1; bases outside the gene matches: 5. CDR3 size: 15 residues. Germline CDR1 and CDR2: KGHSH and LQKENI. The CDR3 loop is CASSPRQGLQETQYF. CDR3 nucleotides: TGTGCCAGCTCACCCCGACAGGGCCTCCAAGAGACCCAGTACTTC.

The chain carries TRBV19 and TRBJ1-1; a weak D match, TRBD1 (5 bases). Germline assignment: CDR1 LNHDA and CDR2 SQIVND (reference sequence). V was cut by 4 bases and J by 3 bases, with 15 bases left in between. CDR3 length: 15 amino acids. The CDR3 coding sequence is TGTGCCAGTAGTACCCAGGGAGGGAGTGACACTGAAGCTTTCTTT. Translated, it gives CASSTQGGSDTEAFF.

The chain combines TRBV9 with TRBJ2-1, with 8 bases matching TRBD2. CDR1 is SGDLS and CDR2 is YYNGEE in the germline V gene. V was pared by 2 bases and J by 0 bases, with 7 bases of the junction left unmatched. The CDR3 is 17 amino acids. This CDR3 reads CASSVGPGGSSYNEQFF. CDR3 bases: TGTGCCAGCAGCGTCGGCCCGGGGGGGAGCTCCTACAATGAGCAGTTCTTC.

The chain combines TRBV5-5 with TRBJ2-3; no firm D call. In germline, CDR1 is SGHKS, CDR2 YYEKEE (reference sequence). The V gene lost 0 bases and the J gene lost 0 bases, with 5 bases spanning the gap. The CDR3 loop spans 14 amino acids. The CDR3 region is CASSLASSTDTQYF. The CDR3 DNA reads TGTGCCAGCAGCTTGGCTTCTAGCACAGATACGCAGTATTTT.

The chain employs TRBV7-2 and TRBJ1-5, with 7 bases matching TRBD1. V was pared by 5 bases and J by 3 bases, with 4 bases of the junction left unmatched. The CDR3 consists of 14 residues. Per germline, CDR1 SGHTA and CDR2 FQGNSA. Here the CDR3 DNA reads TGTGCCAGCAGCCCCGACAGGGTCAATCAGCCCCAGCATTTT. Its translation is CASSPDRVNQPQHF.

On this clone: Different DNA sequences within this sample yield the same CDR3. The chain combines TRBV9 with TRBJ1-1, with TRBD1 as a possible D gene (5 bases). This CDR3 is built from 13 residues. CDR1 and CDR2 from the germline V gene are SGDLS and YYNGEE. Trimming cost V 0 bases and J 4 bases, with 7 bases left between them. Here the CDR3 reads CASSVGGSTEAFF. CDR3 bases: TGTGCCAGCAGCGTAGGGGGGTCCACTGAAGCTTTCTTT.

The chain's CDR3 is CASSSQGGTEAFF. The CDR3 region has the DNA TGTGCCAGCAGCTCACAGGGGGGCACTGAAGCTTTCTTT. V usage is TRBV5-6 and J usage is TRBJ1-1, with 8 bases that match TRBD1. The CDR3 has 13 residues. V trimming: 3 bases; J trimming: 4 bases; junction bases outside the gene matches: 2. Germline assignment: CDR1 SGHDT and CDR2 YYEEEE.

This chain links TRBV4-2 with TRBJ2-6; D is uncertain. Per germline, CDR1 LGHNA and CDR2 YNFKEQ. CDR3 length equals 15 residues. V was trimmed by 1 base and J by 2 bases, leaving 6 bases between them. CDR3 sequence (DNA): TGTGCCAGCAGCCAAGTTGGAACTGGGGCCAACGTCCTGACTTTC. Translated: CASSQVGTGANVLTF.

The chain employs TRBV19 and TRBJ1-2; weak D call: TRBD1 (5 bases). V was shortened by 6 bases and J by 4 bases, with 12 bases between the two germline ends. This CDR3 is built from 13 residues. Looked up from germline, CDR1 is LNHDA and CDR2 is SQIVND (reference sequence). The CDR3 spells CASRALTVYGYTF. For the CDR3, the DNA is TGTGCCAGTAGGGCCCTGACAGTCTATGGCTACACCTTC.

The chain employs TRBV7-9 and TRBJ2-3; 7 nucleotides line up with TRBD2. The germline V gene has CDR1 SEHNR and CDR2 FQNEAQ (reference sequence). The J segment lost 4 bases and the V segment lost 7 bases, leaving 5 bases of the junction unmatched. There are 13 residues in the CDR3. The CDR3 spells CASTPGGSDTQYF. CDR3 bases: TGTGCCAGCACCCCGGGGGGTTCAGATACGCAGTATTTT. Using reference TRBV7-9 and TRBJ2-3 for the parts outside the CDR3, the full variable domain is DTGVSQNPRHKITKRGQNVTFRCDPISEHNRLYWYRQTLGQGPEFLTYFQNEAQLEKSRLLSDRFSAERPKGSFSTLEIQRTEQGDSAMYLCASTPGGSDTQYFGPGTRLTVL.

The V gene is TRBV9, the J gene TRBJ1-3; D unclear. This CDR3 comprises 15 residues. CDR1 and CDR2 (germline): SGDLS, YYNGEE. V shed 4 bases and J shed 0 bases, with 11 bases lying between them. The CDR3 region is CASSPRLSSGNTIYF. DNA of the CDR3: TGTGCCAGCAGCCCCCGACTGAGCTCTGGAAACACCATATATTTT.

This clone was picked up one time. This chain connects TRBV12-5 to TRBJ2-3, with 9 bases identical to TRBD1. Germline V gives CDR1 LGHNT, CDR2 FRNRAP. V shed 0 bases and J 6 bases; nucleotides not matched to a gene: 7. This CDR3 has 16 amino acids. CDR3 loop: CASGLVGDRVYDTQYF. The DNA for the CDR3 is TGTGCTAGTGGTTTGGTAGGGGACAGGGTTTACGATACGCAGTATTTT.

The V gene is TRBV2, the J gene TRBJ2-7; D remains ambiguous. The CDR3 has 16 amino acids. V lost 2 bases and J lost 2, with 16 bases in between. Germline CDR1 SNHLY, CDR2 FYNNEI. CDR3 residues: CASSERFARGAYEQYF. DNA for the CDR3: TGTGCCAGCAGTGAAAGGTTTGCACGAGGAGCCTACGAGCAGTACTTC.

The V gene is TRBV7-9, the J gene TRBJ1-6, with 8 bases that match TRBD1. V lost 5 bases, J lost 1 base, and 7 bases stayed unmatched. The CDR3 spans 17 residues. The germline gives CDR1 SEHNR, CDR2 FQNEAQ (reference sequence). CDR3 amino acids: CASSLDRVHSYNSPLHF. The CDR3 DNA reads TGTGCCAGCAGCCTGGACAGGGTACATTCCTATAATTCACCCCTCCACTTT.